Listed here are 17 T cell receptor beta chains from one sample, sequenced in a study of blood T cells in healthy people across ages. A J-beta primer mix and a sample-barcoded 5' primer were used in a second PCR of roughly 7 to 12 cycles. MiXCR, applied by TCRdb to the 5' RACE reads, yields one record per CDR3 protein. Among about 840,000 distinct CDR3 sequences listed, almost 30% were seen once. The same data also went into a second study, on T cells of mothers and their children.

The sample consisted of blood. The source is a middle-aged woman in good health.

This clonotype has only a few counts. The CDR3 loop reads CASREGQSCRGYTF. DNA of the CDR3: TGTGCCAGCAGAGAGGGACAATCCTGCCGTGGCTACACCTTC. This rearrangement joins TRBV6-2 or TRBV6-3 to TRBJ1-2; D possibly corresponds to TRBD1 (6 bases). V was shortened by 6 bases and J by 7 bases, with 18 bases between the two germline ends. CDR3 length: 14 amino acids. Germline CDR1 is MNHEY and CDR2 is SVGEGT.

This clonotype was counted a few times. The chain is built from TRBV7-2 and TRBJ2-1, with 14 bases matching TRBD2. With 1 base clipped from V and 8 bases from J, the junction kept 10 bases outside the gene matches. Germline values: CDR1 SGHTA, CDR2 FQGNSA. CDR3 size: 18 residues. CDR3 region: CASSLGRTSGGLGDEQFF. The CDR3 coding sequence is TGTGCCAGCAGCTTAGGCCGGACTAGCGGGGGGCTTGGCGATGAGCAGTTCTTC.

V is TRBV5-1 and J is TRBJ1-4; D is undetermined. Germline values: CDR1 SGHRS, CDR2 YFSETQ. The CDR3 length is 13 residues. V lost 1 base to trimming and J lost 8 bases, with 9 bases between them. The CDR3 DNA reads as TGCGCCAGCAGCTTGCTTCCAAACGAAAAACTGTTTTTT. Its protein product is CASSLLPNEKLFF.

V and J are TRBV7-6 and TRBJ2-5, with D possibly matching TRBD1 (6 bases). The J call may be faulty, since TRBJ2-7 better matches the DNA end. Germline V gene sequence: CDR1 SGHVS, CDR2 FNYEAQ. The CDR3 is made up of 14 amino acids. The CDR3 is CASSSQGGPREQYF. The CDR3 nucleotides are TGTGCCAGCAGCTCACAAGGGGGACCCCGCGAGCAGTACTTC.

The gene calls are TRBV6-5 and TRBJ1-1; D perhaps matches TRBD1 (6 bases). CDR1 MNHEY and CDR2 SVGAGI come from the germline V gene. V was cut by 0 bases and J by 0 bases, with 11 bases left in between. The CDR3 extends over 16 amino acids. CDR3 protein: CASSYSWGGMNTEAFF. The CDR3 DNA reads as TGTGCCAGCAGTTACTCTTGGGGGGGCATGAACACTGAAGCTTTCTTT.

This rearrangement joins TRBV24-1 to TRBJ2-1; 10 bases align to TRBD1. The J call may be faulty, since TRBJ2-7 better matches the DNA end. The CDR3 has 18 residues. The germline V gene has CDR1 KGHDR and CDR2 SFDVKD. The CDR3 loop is CATSDVDRGLGTYNEQYF. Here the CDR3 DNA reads TGTGCCACCAGTGACGTCGACAGGGGGCTAGGAACATACAATGAGCAGTACTTC.

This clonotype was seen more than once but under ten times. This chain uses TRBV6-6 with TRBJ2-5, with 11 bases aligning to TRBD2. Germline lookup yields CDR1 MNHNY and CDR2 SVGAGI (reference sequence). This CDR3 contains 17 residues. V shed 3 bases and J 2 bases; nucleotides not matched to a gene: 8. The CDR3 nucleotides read TGTGCCAGCAGTTATCCCTCTAGCGGGGGGCAGCAAGAGACCCAGTACTTC. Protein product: CASSYPSSGGQQETQYF.

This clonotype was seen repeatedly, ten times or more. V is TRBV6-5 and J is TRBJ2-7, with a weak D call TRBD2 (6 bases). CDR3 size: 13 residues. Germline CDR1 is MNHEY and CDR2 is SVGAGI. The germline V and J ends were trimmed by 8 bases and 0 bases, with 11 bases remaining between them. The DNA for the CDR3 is TGTGCCAGCGGGAGGTTGAGCTCCTACGAGCAGTACTTC. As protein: CASGRLSSYEQYF.

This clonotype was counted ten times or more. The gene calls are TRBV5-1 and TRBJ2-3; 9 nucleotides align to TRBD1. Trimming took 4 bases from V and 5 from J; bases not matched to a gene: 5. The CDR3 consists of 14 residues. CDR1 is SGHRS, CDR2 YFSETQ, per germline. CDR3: CASSMGQGGDTQYF. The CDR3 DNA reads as TGCGCCAGCAGCATGGGACAGGGCGGAGATACGCAGTATTTT.

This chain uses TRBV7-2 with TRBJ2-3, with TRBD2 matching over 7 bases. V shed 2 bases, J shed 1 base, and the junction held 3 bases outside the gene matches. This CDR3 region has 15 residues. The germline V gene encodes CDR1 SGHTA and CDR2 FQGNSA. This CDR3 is CASSLWDYRTDTQYF. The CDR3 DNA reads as TGTGCCAGCAGCTTATGGGACTACCGCACAGATACGCAGTATTTT. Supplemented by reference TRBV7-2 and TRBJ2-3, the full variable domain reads GAGVSQSPSNKVTEKGKDVELRCDPISGHTALYWYRQSLGQGLEFLIYFQGNSAPDKSGLPSDRFSAERTGGSVSTLTIQRTQQEDSAVYLCASSLWDYRTDTQYFGPGTRLTVL.

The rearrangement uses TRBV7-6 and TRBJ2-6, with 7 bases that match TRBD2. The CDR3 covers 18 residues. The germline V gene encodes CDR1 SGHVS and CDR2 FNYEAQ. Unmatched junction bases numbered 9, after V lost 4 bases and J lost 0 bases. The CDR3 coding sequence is TGTGCCAGCAGCTCAGACCCTCCGGGGGGCTCTGGGGCCAACGTCCTGACTTTC. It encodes CASSSDPPGGSGANVLTF.

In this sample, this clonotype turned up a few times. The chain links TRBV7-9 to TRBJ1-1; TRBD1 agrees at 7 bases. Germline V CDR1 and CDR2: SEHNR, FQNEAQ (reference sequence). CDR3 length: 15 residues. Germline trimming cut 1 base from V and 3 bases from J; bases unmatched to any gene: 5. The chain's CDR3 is CASSLESGGDTEAFF. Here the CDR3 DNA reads TGTGCCAGCAGCTTAGAGTCAGGGGGGGACACTGAAGCTTTCTTT.

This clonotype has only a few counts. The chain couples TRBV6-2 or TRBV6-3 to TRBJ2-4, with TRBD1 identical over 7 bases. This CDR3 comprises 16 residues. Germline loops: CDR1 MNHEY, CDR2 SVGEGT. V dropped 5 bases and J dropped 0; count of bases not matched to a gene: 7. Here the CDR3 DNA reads TGTGCCAGCAGTCCCGAGACAGGGCTAGCCAAAAACATTCAGTACTTC. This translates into CASSPETGLAKNIQYF.

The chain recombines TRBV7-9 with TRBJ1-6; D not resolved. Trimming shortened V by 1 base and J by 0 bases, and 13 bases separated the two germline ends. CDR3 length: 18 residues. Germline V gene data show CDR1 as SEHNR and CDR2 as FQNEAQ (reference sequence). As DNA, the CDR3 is TGTGCCAGCAGCTTAGGGTGGCCGAAGAGCTCCTATAATTCACCCCTCCACTTT. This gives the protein CASSLGWPKSSYNSPLHF.

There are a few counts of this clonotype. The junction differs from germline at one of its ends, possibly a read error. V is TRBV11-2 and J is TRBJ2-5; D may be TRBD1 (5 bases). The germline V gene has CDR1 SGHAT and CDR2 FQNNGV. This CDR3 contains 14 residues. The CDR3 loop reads CASSLPLGQETRYF. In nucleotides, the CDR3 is TGTGCCAGCAGCTTACCTCTCGGACAAGAGACCCGGTACTTC.

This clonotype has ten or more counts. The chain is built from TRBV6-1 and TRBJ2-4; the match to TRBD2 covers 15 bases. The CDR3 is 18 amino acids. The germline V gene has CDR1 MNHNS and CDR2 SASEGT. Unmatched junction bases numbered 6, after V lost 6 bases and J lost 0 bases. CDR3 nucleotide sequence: TGTGCCAGCAGACCGGGACTAGCGGGGGGCCTAGCCAAAAACATTCAGTACTTC. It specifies CASRPGLAGGLAKNIQYF.

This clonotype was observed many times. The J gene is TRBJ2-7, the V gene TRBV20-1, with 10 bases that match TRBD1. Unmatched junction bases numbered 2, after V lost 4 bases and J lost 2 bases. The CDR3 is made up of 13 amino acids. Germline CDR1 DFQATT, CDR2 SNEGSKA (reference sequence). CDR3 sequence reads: CSAKGQGAYEQYF. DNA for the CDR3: TGCAGTGCTAAAGGACAGGGGGCCTACGAGCAGTACTTC.